These T cell receptor beta chains were read from a single sample in a study of neoadjuvant anti-PD-1 for oral cavity cancer. Clones were read by immunoSEQ multiplex PCR, and TCRdb kept only the in-frame ones, dropping some. The sample consists of approximately 42,000 clones, 75% to 80% of them appearing once. Specimen: PBMCs, collected after nivolumab (anti-PD-1) treatment. The receptors come from a person aged 35 to 85 with oral cavity squamous cell carcinoma. CDR3s include the opening cysteine and the closing phenylalanine or tryptophan. A D gene is named only where the DNA matches it firmly. The listing skips clone size in some rows; elsewhere it reads once, few, many or a size class.

>TRBD2|12|TRBJ2-1|NA|TRBV7-9
CASSLDQREEFF
TGTGCCAGCAGCTTAGATCAGCGGGAGGAGTTCTTC
>TRBD1|15|TRBJ1-4|NA|TRBV2
CASRSGQGANEKLFF
TGTGCCAGCAGATCCGGACAGGGGGCTAATGAAAAACTGTTTTTT
>NA|14|TRBJ2-1|NA|TRBV25-1
CASSEGGGLDEQFF
TGTGCCAGCAGTGAAGGGGGAGGCTTGGATGAGCAGTTCTTC
>NA|16|TRBJ2-5|NA|TRBV19
CASSIIRAGFQETQYF
TGTGCCAGTAGTATAATCAGGGCAGGGTTCCAAGAGACCCAGTACTTC
>NA|15|TRBJ1-6|NA|TRBV11-2
CASQPKPGWDSPLHF
TGTGCCAGCCAGCCAAAGCCCGGTTGGGATTCACCCCTCCACTTT
>TRBD2|15|TRBJ2-1|NA|TRBV5-1
CATRLAGSSYNEQFF
TGCGCTACTCGACTAGCGGGAAGCTCCTACAATGAGCAGTTCTTC
>NA|15|TRBJ1-1|few|TRBV2
CASSELGGPTTEAFF
TGTGCCAGCAGTGAATTGGGGGGTCCGACGACTGAAGCTTTCTTT
>NA|17|TRBJ1-6|NA|TRBV6-1
CASSELGASSYNSPLHF
TGTGCCAGCAGTGAACTTGGTGCGAGCTCCTATAATTCACCCCTCCACTTT
>TRBD2|16|TRBJ2-3|once|TRBV5-6
CASSLAGRGSTDTQYF
TGTGCCAGCAGCTTGGCTGGGCGGGGGAGCACAGATACGCAGTATTTT
>NA|11|TRBJ1-6|NA|TRBV19
CASISNSPLHF
TGTGCCAGTATCTCTAATTCACCCCTCCACTTT
>NA|10|TRBJ2-7|NA|TRBV20-1
CSAAGNEQYF
TGCAGTGCCGCAGGCAACGAGCAGTACTTC
>TRBD1|14|TRBJ1-6|NA|TRBV10-3
CAINNGQGNAPLHF
TGTGCCATCAATAATGGACAGGGTAATGCACCCCTCCACTTT
>TRBD2|14|TRBJ2-1|NA|TRBV11-2
CASVSGVTYNEQFF
TGTGCCAGCGTTAGCGGGGTCACCTACAATGAGCAGTTCTTC
>TRBD2|15|TRBJ2-3|few|TRBV11-2
CASSLGGGLTDTQYF
TGTGCCAGCAGCTTAGGCGGGGGGCTAACAGATACGCAGTATTTT
>TRBD1|13|TRBJ1-1|NA|TRBV6-5
CASRETGDTEAFF
TGTGCCAGCAGAGAAACAGGGGACACTGAAGCTTTCTTT
>NA|13|TRBJ2-7|NA|TRBV7-7
CASSPGTSYEQYF
TGTGCCAGCAGCCCCGGGACATCCTACGAGCAGTACTTC
>NA|14|TRBJ1-5|NA|TRBV11-2
CASSLGGQMQPQHF
TGTGCCAGCAGCTTAGGGGGGCAGATGCAGCCCCAGCATTTT
>NA|14|TRBJ1-1|NA|TRBV7-9
CASSLAQGNTEAFF
TGTGCCAGCAGCTTAGCACAGGGGAACACTGAAGCTTTCTTT
>NA|14|TRBJ2-7|NA|TRBV6-6
CASSYSYRAGEQYF
TGTGCCAGCAGTTACTCATACAGGGCGGGCGAGCAGTACTTC
>NA|15|TRBJ1-5|NA|TRBV6-1
CASSVTRAPDQPQHF
TGTGCCAGCAGTGTTACACGGGCCCCAGATCAGCCCCAGCATTTT
>TRBD2|19|TRBJ2-1|NA|TRBV11-2
CASSLATGLAGGLIRRQFF
TGTGCCAGCAGCTTAGCAACGGGACTAGCGGGGGGGCTTATCAGGCGGCAGTTCTTC
>TRBD1|14|TRBJ1-6|NA|TRBV7-2
CASSVGQGTSPLHF
TGTGCCAGCAGCGTGGGACAGGGAACTTCACCCCTCCACTTT
>NA|15|TRBJ1-3|NA|TRBV6-6
CASSPEAPARNTIYF
TGTGCCAGCAGCCCCGAAGCCCCTGCCCGAAACACCATATATTTT
>NA|13|TRBJ2-3|NA|TRBV7-9
CASSPSVTDTQYF
TGTGCCAGCAGCCCCTCCGTTACAGATACGCAGTATTTT
>TRBD1|16|TRBJ1-2|NA|TRBV11-2
CASSLEIQGAYYGYTF
TGTGCCAGCAGCTTAGAGATCCAGGGGGCTTACTATGGCTACACCTTC
>TRBD1|14|TRBJ1-1|few|TRBV19
CASSMSQGGTEAFF
TGTGCCAGTAGTATGTCCCAGGGGGGAACTGAAGCTTTCTTT
>NA|13|TRBJ1-2|NA|TRBV5-1
CASSPTRNYGYTF
TGCGCCAGCAGTCCTACCAGAAACTATGGCTACACCTTC
>NA|13|TRBJ1-4|few|TRBV6-6
CASSLAANEKLFF
TGTGCCAGCAGTTTGGCAGCTAATGAAAAACTGTTTTTT
>NA|15|TRBJ1-5|few|TRBV28
CASSLGSGWIQPQHF
TGTGCCAGCAGTTTAGGGTCAGGGTGGATTCAGCCCCAGCATTTT
>NA|15|TRBJ2-7|NA|TRBV7-9
CASSSKGASSYEQYF
TGTGCCAGCAGCTCAAAAGGCGCGTCTTCCTACGAGCAGTACTTC
>NA|17|TRBJ2-3|NA|TRBV7-6
CASSPPRARGSTDTQYF
TGTGCCAGCAGCCCCCCCCGGGCCAGGGGTAGCACAGATACGCAGTATTTT
>NA|18|TRBJ1-1|NA|TRBV21-1
CASSKDGGWNRPNTEAFF
TGTGCCAGCAGCAAAGACGGAGGGTGGAACAGACCGAACACTGAAGCTTTCTTT
>NA|14|TRBJ1-1|NA|TRBV9
CASSVVGAATEAFF
TGTGCCAGCAGCGTAGTGGGGGCGGCCACTGAAGCTTTCTTT
>NA|14|TRBJ1-1|NA|TRBV5-4
CASTPRGRNTEAFF
TGTGCCAGCACCCCCAGGGGACGAAACACTGAAGCTTTCTTT
>NA|14|TRBJ1-1|NA|TRBV19
CASSSDSMNTEAFF
TGTGCCAGTAGCTCGGACAGCATGAACACTGAAGCTTTCTTT
>TRBD1|16|TRBJ2-2|NA|TRBV27
CAASQRDRGWSGELFF
TGTGCCGCCTCGCAGCGGGACAGGGGGTGGTCCGGGGAGCTGTTTTTT
>TRBD2|14|TRBJ2-7|NA|TRBV27
CASIGTSGGYEQYF
TGTGCCAGCATTGGCACTAGCGGGGGCTACGAGCAGTACTTC
>NA|15|TRBJ1-2|NA|TRBV7-3
CASSLSGASQEGYTF
TGTGCCAGCAGCTTAAGCGGGGCGTCTCAGGAGGGCTACACCTTC
>NA|13|TRBJ1-3|NA|TRBV6-1
CASTWASGNTIYF
TGTGCCAGCACTTGGGCCTCTGGAAACACCATATATTTT
>NA|16|TRBJ2-1|NA|TRBV4-1
CASSQERLGSYNEQFF
TGCGCCAGCAGCCAAGAGCGACTCGGCTCCTACAATGAGCAGTTCTTC
>TRBD1|14|TRBJ1-1|few|TRBV7-9
CASSSLGQAEEAFF
TGTGCCAGCAGCTCCTTAGGACAGGCCGAGGAAGCTTTCTTT
>NA|13|TRBJ2-1|few|TRBV5-4
CASSLEAGNEQFF
TGTGCCAGCAGCTTGGAGGCGGGAAATGAGCAGTTCTTC
>NA|16|TRBJ2-7|NA|TRBV7-2
CASSSTRAEETYEQYF
TGTGCCAGCAGCTCAACCAGGGCCGAGGAAACCTACGAGCAGTACTTC
>TRBD1|14|TRBJ1-6|NA|TRBV30
CAFSATTGNSPLHF
TGTGCTTTCTCGGCCACGACAGGGAATTCACCCCTCCACTTT
>NA|13|TRBJ1-2|once|TRBV11-2
CASSLAGNYGYTF
TGTGCCAGCAGCTTAGCCGGCAACTATGGCTACACCTTC
>NA|18|TRBJ2-7|NA|TRBV9
CASSVHPPDQAGANEQYF
TGTGCCAGCAGCGTACATCCACCCGATCAGGCCGGGGCAAACGAGCAGTACTTC
>NA|12|TRBJ1-5|NA|TRBV28
CASSYPPQPQHF
TGTGCCAGCAGTTACCCACCTCAGCCCCAGCATTTT
>NA|17|TRBJ1-6|once|TRBV7-8
CASSSASPLDGNSPLHF
TGTGCCAGCAGCTCCGCTAGCCCTTTGGATGGTAATTCACCCCTCCACTTT
>TRBD1|14|TRBJ1-5|NA|TRBV18
CASSPGTGDQPQHF
TGTGCCAGCTCACCAGGGACAGGGGACCAGCCCCAGCATTTT
>NA|19|TRBJ2-6|NA|TRBV19
CASSAPGSTRGSGANVLTF
TGTGCCAGTAGTGCCCCCGGGTCTACGCGAGGCTCTGGGGCCAACGTCCTGACTTTC
>NA|12|TRBJ1-6|NA|TRBV6-5
CASRPIGSPLHF
TGTGCCAGCAGACCTATTGGTTCACCCCTCCACTTT
>NA|15|TRBJ1-5|NA|TRBV5-1
CASSLEGVGNQPQHF
TGCGCCAGCAGCTTGGAGGGGGTCGGCAATCAGCCCCAGCATTTT